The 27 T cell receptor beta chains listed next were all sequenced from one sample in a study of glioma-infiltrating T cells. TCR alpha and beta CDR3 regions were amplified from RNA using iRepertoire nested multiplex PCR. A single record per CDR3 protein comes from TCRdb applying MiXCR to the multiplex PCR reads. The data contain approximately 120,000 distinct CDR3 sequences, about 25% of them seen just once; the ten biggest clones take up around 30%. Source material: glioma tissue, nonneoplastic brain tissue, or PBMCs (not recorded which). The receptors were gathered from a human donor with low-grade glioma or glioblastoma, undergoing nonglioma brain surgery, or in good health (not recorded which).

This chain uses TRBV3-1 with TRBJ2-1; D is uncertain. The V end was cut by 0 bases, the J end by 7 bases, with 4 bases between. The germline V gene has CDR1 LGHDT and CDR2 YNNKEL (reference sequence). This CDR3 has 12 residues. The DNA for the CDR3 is TGTGCCAGCAGCCAAGATCGAAATGAGCAGTTCTTC. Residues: CASSQDRNEQFF.

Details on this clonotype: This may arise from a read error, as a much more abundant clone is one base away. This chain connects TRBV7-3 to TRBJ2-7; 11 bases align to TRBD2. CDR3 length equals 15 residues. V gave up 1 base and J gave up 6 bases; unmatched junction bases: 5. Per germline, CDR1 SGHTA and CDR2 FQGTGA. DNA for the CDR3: TGTGCCAGCAGCTTAAGGTTACTAGCGGGAGCCGAGCAGTACTTC. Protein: CASSLRLLAGAEQYF.

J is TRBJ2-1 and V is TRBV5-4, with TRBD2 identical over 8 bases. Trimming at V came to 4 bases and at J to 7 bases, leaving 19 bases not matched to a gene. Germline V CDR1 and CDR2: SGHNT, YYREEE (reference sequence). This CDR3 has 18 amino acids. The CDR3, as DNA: TGTGCCAGCAGCCTCCCCCGTCCGGGACTAGTTTTATCTAATGAGCAGTTCTTC. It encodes CASSLPRPGLVLSNEQFF.

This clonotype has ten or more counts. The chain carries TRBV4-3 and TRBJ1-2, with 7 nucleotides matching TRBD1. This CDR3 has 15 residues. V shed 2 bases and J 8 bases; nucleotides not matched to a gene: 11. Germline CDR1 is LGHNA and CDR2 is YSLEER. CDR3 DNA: TGCGCCAGCAGCCAATCCGGGACAGCCCTAAGAGGCTACACCTTC. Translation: CASSQSGTALRGYTF.

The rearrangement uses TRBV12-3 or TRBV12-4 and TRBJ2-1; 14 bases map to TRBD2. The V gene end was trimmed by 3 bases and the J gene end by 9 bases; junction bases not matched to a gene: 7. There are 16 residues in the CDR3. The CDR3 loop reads CASSFWTSGGKGEQFF. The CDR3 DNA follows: TGTGCCAGCAGTTTTTGGACTAGCGGGGGGAAGGGTGAGCAGTTCTTC.

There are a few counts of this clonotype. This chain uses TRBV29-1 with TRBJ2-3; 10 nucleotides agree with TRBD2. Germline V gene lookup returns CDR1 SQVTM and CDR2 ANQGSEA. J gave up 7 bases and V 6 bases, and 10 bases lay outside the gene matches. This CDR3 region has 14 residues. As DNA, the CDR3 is TGCAGCGTCTGGAGCCAGCGGGGGGGGTATACGCAGTATTTT. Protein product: CSVWSQRGGYTQYF.

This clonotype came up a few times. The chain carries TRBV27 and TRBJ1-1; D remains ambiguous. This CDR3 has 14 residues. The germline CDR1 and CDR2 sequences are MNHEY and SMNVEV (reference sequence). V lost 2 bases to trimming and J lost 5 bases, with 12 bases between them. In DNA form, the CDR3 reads TGTGCCAGCAGTTTAAGCTTAGGGCGAACTGAAGCTTTCTTT. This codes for CASSLSLGRTEAFF.

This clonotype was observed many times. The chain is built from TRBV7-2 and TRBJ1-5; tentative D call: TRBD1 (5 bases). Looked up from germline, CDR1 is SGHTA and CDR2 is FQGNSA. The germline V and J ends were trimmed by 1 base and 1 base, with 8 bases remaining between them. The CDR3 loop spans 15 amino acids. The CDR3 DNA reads TGTGCCAGCAGCTTAGTGGGGCAGAGCAATCAGCCCCAGCATTTT. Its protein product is CASSLVGQSNQPQHF.

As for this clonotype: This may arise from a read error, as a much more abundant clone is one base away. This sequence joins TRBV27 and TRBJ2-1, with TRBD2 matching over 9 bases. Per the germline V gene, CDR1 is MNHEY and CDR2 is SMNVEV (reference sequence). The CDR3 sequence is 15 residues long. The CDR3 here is CATSDAVAGVGEQFF. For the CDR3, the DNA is TGTGCCACCAGTGACGCCGTAGCGGGAGTGGGTGAGCAGTTCTTC.

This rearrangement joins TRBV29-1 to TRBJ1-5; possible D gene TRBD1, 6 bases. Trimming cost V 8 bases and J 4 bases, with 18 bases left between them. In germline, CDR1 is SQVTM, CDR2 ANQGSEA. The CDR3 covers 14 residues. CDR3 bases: TGCAGCCCTAATTCGAGGACAGCAAATCAGCCCCAGCATTTT. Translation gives CSPNSRTANQPQHF.

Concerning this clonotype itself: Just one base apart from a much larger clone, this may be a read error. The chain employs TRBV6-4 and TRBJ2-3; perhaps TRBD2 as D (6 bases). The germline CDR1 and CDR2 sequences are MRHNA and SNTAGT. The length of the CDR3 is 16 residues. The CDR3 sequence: CSSSDSTRFSTDTQYF. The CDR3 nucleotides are TGTTCCAGCAGTGACTCGACTAGATTCAGCACAGATACGCAGTATTTT.

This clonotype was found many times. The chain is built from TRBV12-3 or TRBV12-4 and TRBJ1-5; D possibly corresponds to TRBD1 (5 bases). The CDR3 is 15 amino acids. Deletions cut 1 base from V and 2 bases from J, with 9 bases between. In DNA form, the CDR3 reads TGTGCCAGCAGTTTAGAAGGAGGGGGCAATCAGCCCCAGCATTTT. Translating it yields CASSLEGGGNQPQHF.

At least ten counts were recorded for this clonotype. The CDR3 DNA follows: TGCAGTGCTCTCCGAGCGGGACTACAAGAGACCCAGTACTTC. Protein sequence: CSALRAGLQETQYF. The V gene is TRBV20-1, the J gene TRBJ2-5; TRBD2 matches 7 bases. Germline lookup yields CDR1 DFQATT and CDR2 SNEGSKA (reference sequence). V trimming: 5 bases; J trimming: 2 bases; junction bases outside the gene matches: 8. The CDR3 consists of 14 residues.

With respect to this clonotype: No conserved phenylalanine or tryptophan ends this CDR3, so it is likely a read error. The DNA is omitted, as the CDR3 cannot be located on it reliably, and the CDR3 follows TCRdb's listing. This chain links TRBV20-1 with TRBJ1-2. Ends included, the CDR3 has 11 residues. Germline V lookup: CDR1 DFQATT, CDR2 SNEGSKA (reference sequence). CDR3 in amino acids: CSTRTGQGYTC.

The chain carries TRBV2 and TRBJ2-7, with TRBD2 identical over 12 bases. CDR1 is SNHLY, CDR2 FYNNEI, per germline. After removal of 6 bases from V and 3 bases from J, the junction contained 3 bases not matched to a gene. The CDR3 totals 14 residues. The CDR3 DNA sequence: TGTGCCAGCAGGAGGACTAGCGGGGTCTACGAGCAGTACTTC. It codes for CASRRTSGVYEQYF.

The CDR3 here is CASSSQGYNEQFF. The CDR3 DNA sequence: TGCGCCAGCAGCTCTCAGGGTTACAATGAGCAGTTCTTC. The J gene is TRBJ2-1, the V gene TRBV5-1, with a weak D call TRBD1 (5 bases). The CDR3 length is 13 residues. Germline loops: CDR1 SGHRS, CDR2 YFSETQ. The V end lost 3 bases, the J end lost 4 bases, and 8 bases lay between the germline ends.

The CDR3 nucleotides read TGCGCCAGCAGCTCAACCAACAATGAGCAGTTCTTC. Amino acids: CASSSTNNEQFF. V is TRBV5-1 and J is TRBJ2-1, with D unclear. Germline values: CDR1 SGHRS, CDR2 YFSETQ. Trimming took off 3 bases at V and 5 bases at J, with 6 bases between the two ends. The length of the CDR3 is 12 residues.

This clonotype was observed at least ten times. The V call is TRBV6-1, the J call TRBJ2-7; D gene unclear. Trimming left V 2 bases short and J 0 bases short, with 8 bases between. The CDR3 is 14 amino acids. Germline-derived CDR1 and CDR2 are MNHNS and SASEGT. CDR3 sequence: CASSEQKSSYEQYF. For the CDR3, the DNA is TGTGCCAGCAGTGAACAGAAAAGCTCCTACGAGCAGTACTTC.

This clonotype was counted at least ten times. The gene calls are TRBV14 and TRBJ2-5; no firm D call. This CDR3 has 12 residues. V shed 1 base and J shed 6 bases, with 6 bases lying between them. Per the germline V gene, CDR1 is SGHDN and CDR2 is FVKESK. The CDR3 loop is CASSQVVQTQYF. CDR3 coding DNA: TGTGCCAGCAGCCAAGTGGTGCAGACCCAGTACTTC.

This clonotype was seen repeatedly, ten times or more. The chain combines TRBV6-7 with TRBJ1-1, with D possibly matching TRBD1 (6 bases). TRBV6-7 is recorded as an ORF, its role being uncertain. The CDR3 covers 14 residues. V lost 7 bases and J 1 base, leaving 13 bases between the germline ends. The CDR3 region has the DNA TGTGCCAGCAAGCGCAGAGGGGGGAACACTGAAGCTTTCTTT. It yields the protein CASKRRGGNTEAFF.

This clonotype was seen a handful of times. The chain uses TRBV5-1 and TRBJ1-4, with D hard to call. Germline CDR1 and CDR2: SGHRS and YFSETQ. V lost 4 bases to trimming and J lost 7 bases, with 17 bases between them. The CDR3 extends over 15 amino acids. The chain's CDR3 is CASSPMIAASEKLFF. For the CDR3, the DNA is TGCGCCAGCAGCCCGATGATAGCAGCTAGTGAAAAACTGTTTTTT.

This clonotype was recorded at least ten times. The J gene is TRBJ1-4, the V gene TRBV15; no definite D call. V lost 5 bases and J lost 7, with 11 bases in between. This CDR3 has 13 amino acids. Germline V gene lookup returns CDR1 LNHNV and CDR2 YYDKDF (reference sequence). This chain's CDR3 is CATSRERREKLFF. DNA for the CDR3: TGTGCCACCAGCCGTGAAAGGCGTGAAAAACTGTTTTTT.

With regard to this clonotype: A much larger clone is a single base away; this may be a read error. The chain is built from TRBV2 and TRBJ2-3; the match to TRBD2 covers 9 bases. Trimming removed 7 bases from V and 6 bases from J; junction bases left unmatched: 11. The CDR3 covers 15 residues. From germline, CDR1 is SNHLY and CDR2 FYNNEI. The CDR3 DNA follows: TGTGCCAGCATTGGGACTAGCAGGAGGGGGGATACGCAGTATTTT. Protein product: CASIGTSRRGDTQYF.

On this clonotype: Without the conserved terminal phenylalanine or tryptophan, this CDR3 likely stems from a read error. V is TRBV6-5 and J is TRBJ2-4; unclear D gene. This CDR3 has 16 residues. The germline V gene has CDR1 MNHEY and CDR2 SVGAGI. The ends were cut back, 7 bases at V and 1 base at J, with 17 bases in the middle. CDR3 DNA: TGTGCCAGCACCCAAACAGAGGTGCAGGCCAAAAACATTCAGTACATC. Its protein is CASTQTEVQAKNIQYI.

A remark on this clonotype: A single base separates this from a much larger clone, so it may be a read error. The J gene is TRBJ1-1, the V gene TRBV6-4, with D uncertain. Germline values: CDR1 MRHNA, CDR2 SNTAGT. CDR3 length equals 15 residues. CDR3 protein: CASKPDSAMGTKAFF. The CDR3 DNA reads TGTGCCAGCAAACCGGACTCCGCCATGGGCACTAAAGCTTTCTTT.

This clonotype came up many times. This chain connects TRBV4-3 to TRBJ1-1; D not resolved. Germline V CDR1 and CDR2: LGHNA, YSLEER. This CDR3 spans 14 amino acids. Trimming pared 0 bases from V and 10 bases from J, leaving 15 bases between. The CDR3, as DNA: TGCGCCAGCAGCCAAGATACGGGTCGGCCCTCAGCTTTCTTT. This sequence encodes CASSQDTGRPSAFF.

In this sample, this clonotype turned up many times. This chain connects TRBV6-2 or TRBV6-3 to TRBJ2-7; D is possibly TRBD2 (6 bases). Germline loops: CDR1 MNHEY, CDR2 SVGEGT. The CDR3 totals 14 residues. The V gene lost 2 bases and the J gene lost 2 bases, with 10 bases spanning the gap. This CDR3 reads CASSYARLAYEQYF. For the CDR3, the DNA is TGTGCCAGCAGTTACGCGCGACTAGCCTACGAGCAGTACTTC.